The rows below give T cell receptor beta chains drawn from one sample of a study of T cell responses to AZD1222 COVID-19 vaccine. The table came from immunoSEQ multiplex PCR; TCRdb's copy has only in-frame clones and leaves some out. The sample has approximately 110,000 clones, 89% seen once. The specimen comprised peripheral blood, sampled 28 days after the second AZD1222 dose. The receptors stem from an adult who received the AZD1222 COVID-19 vaccine. Both conserved end residues are part of each CDR3. D genes are given only for firm matches. Some rows mark clone size as missing; the rest say once, few, many or name a class of expanded clone.

V	D	J	size	DNA	CDR3
TRBV5-1	TRBD2	TRBJ2-7	.	TGCGCCAGCAGCTTGGTCGCGGGAGTCTACGAGCAGTACTTC	CASSLVAGVYEQYF
TRBV5-5	TRBD2	TRBJ2-7	once	TGTGCCAGCAGCTTGTGGCAAGCGGGATTAAATGTTAAGCAGTACTTC	CASSLWQAGLNVKQYF
TRBV11-2	.	TRBJ2-2	.	TGTGCCAGTCCAATAAGGGGCTCGAACACCGGGGAGCTGTTTTTT	CASPIRGSNTGELFF
TRBV5-1	.	TRBJ2-3	.	TGCGCCAGCTCCTGGGCCCCGGGTCGCACAGATACGCAGTATTTT	CASSWAPGRTDTQYF
TRBV9	TRBD1	TRBJ2-1	.	TGTGCCAGCAGCACCCCAGGGGGTATGTACTACAATGAGCAGTTCTTC	CASSTPGGMYYNEQFF
TRBV30	.	TRBJ1-4	.	TGTGCCTTAAGGGTGGCAACTAATGAAAAACTGTTTTTT	CALRVATNEKLFF
TRBV27	.	TRBJ1-5	.	TGTGCCAGCAATTGGCAGGGGAGCAATCAGCCCCAGCATTTT	CASNWQGSNQPQHF
TRBV27	TRBD2	TRBJ2-7	.	TGTGCCAGCAGTATCTTCACTAGCGGTTCCTACGAGCAGTACTTC	CASSIFTSGSYEQYF
TRBV6-2/TRBV6-3	.	TRBJ1-5	.	TGTGCCAGCAGTTACGGAGGGGTTCCTGTCCAGCCCCAGCATTTT	CASSYGGVPVQPQHF
TRBV5-6	TRBD1	TRBJ1-5	.	TGTGCCAGCAGCCGACAGGGGTCGGTCAATCAGCCCCAGCATTTT	CASSRQGSVNQPQHF
TRBV27	TRBD1	TRBJ2-7	once	TGTGCCAGCAGTTCACCCGGGACAGCTTACGAGCAGTACTTC	CASSSPGTAYEQYF
TRBV9	.	TRBJ2-1	.	TGTGCCAGCAGCTCAGCGGGCCCCTCCTACAATGAGCAGTTCTTC	CASSSAGPSYNEQFF
TRBV7-9	.	TRBJ1-5	.	TGTGCCAGCAGCTTAACCGGGAGTCAGCCCCAGCATTTT	CASSLTGSQPQHF
TRBV24-1	.	TRBJ1-2	.	TGTGCCACCAGGGACAGCGGTACGACAGGCTACACCTTC	CATRDSGTTGYTF
TRBV7-9	.	TRBJ2-7	.	TGTGCCAGCAGCTTCGGGGTCCCATCCCTCGAGCAGTACTTC	CASSFGVPSLEQYF
TRBV28	.	TRBJ2-7	.	TGTGCCAGCAGTTTATCGGCGAAAAACCTCTACGAGCAGTACTTC	CASSLSAKNLYEQYF
TRBV5-1	.	TRBJ1-2	.	TGCGCCAGCAGCTTTGGGTCGGGAAACTATGGCTACACCTTC	CASSFGSGNYGYTF
TRBV19	TRBD1	TRBJ1-1	.	TGTGCCAGTAGTACCAACACAGGGGGGTACACTGAAGCTTTCTTT	CASSTNTGGYTEAFF
TRBV13	TRBD1	TRBJ2-5	.	TGTGCCAGCAGCCCACCAAACAGGGGGGAGACCCAGTACTTC	CASSPPNRGETQYF
TRBV18	.	TRBJ2-3	once	TGTGCCAGCTCCCCTTCAGATACGCAGTATTTT	CASSPSDTQYF
TRBV7-7	.	TRBJ2-1	.	TGTGCCAGCAGCTTAAAAATTAGAGGAGAGCAGTTCTTC	CASSLKIRGEQFF
TRBV6-1	TRBD1	TRBJ1-2	.	TGTGCCAGCAGTGAAAGACAGGGGGTCGGCTACACCTTC	CASSERQGVGYTF
TRBV19	.	TRBJ1-5	.	TGTGCCAGTTCAAAACCAGGGCAGTATAGCAATCAGCCCCAGCATTTT	CASSKPGQYSNQPQHF
TRBV6-5	.	TRBJ1-6	few	TGTGCCAGCAGTTACGGCTGGGGGCGCGATAATTCACCCCTCCACTTT	CASSYGWGRDNSPLHF